Detailed here is one T cell receptor beta chain. The sample holds a few counts of this clone. Its antigen remains undetermined. It has no much larger one-base neighbor in the sample; base qualities were not kept. The data are from a study of cytomegalovirus exposure and HLA in healthy donors (dated by TCRdb to the late 2010s). Context from the whole study: An earlier analysis of some 550 of the donors reported about 250 Gb of sequence data and some 120 million unique TCR beta sequences from 150 million to 200 million T cells. An early release that covered about 600 HLA-typed donors contained approximately 300 gigabases of sequencing data and about 93 million unique TCR sequences. Of the 300 to 500 genotyped donors, 81% were placed in the genetic ancestry cluster associated with self-reported Caucasian donors. The study aimed to test whether signatures of past pathogen exposure could be identified by cataloging public T cell receptors. Using immunosequencing, the study profiled T cell repertoires from 666 subjects and related those repertoires to cytomegalovirus serostatus. Along with the roughly 670-subject first cohort, a separate validation cohort of around 110 different subjects was used. High-throughput TCR immunosequencing, statistical association of individual TCRs with disease status, and machine learning were combined to predict cytomegalovirus infection status. A later analysis re-analyzed previously published TCR beta repertoires from roughly 600 donors and added high-resolution HLA genotyping to study TCR occurrence patterns. The later analysis used no new phenotypic data to find candidate immune exposures, relying instead on TCR beta sequences and their occurrence across donors. An earlier analysis of 450 to 750 of the donors used high-throughput TCR beta sequencing to judge whether each TCR beta V gene segment behaved as functional or pseudogenic. Donor age, sex, ethnicity and CMV serostatus were compiled together with the repertoire data. In a later genetic analysis, genome-wide SNP genotypes for about 55% of the roughly 700 donors were used, and that subset was treated as a discovery cohort. Every repertoire in the discovery cohort had been generated on one and the same sequencing platform. Class I and class II HLA loci were covered by the typing at four-digit resolution. Typing coverage varied by locus: 629-630 donors for A, B, C, DRB1 and DQB1; 500 to 550 for DQA1; over 600 for DPA1; fewer than 480 for DPB1. Several DR-DQ haplotypes were treated as single units for association and clustering because of strong linkage in the cohort. Among roughly 400 genotyped donors of the cohort, an average of roughly 240,000 unique TCR beta nucleotide sequences were sequenced per donor, 15% to 20% of them non-productive. Overall study results and their limits: A further reported finding was that TCR beta sequences accurately predicted the HLA-A and HLA-B alleles for most subjects in the first cohort. A later analysis found that most CMV-associated TCR beta chains appeared HLA-restricted, with HLA associations seemingly driven largely by CMV exposure. In a later analysis, HLA-associated TCR beta chains showed more clonal expansion and lower generation probabilities than non-associated chains that were equally common. The cohort was sequenced for TCR beta chains only, and without alpha or paired-chain data the features that could be detected were limited. In an earlier analysis of about 540 of the donors, most TCR beta V segments were observed in productive rearrangements about 90% or about 30% of the time, broadly matching IMGT annotations. Because some donors lacked HLA typing at each locus, the association tests relied only on the typed subset. According to the authors, the approach could potentially be generalized to other disease states and immunological phenotypes. Linkage disequilibrium might explain the correlated functional status among segregating V segments, but an unknown experimental factor could not be ruled out. The sequencing pipeline was judged likely to have produced a cluster of highly shared sequence variants as a technical artifact. For the cohort, immune exposure information was limited to CMV serostatus. An association between a missense DCLRE1C variant and V-gene and J-gene trimming of TCR beta chains was found in a later genetic analysis and replicated in an independent cohort. In both the original and validation cohorts, the classifier was reported to diagnose cytomegalovirus status with high specificity and sensitivity. Across donors, most TCR sequences were observed very rarely, whereas some public TCRs were present in many individuals. Over 15 rarely observed V segments, including chromosome 9 orphons, were excluded from the earlier analysis of several hundred of the donors because counts were too low. In a later analysis, TCR association rates were found to vary across HLA loci, with the most associated TCRs seen for DRB1 alleles and the fewest for HLA-C alleles. In vitro tests confirmed that three of the cytomegalovirus-associated TCR beta chains recognize cytomegalovirus antigens. A later analysis associated 17,000 or so TCR beta sequences with specific HLA alleles at a false discovery rate of 0.05. According to a later genetic analysis, donors in an Asian-associated ancestry cluster had fewer N-insertions in productive TCRs than the approximately 670-donor mean. In a later analysis, several top co-occurrence clusters were reported to appear linked to parvovirus B19, influenza, CMV and Epstein-Barr virus. Strong co-occurrence of HLA alleles, especially DR and DQ, made assigning TCR associations to individual alleles difficult. The presence/absence analyses assumed that sequencing depth was roughly uniform across donors, and that assumption may not be true. The study gave a list of 150 to 200 TCR beta chains associated with cytomegalovirus.

The cohort was made up of about 670 healthy bone marrow donors. All cohort members were sampled while nominally healthy, although unrecorded immune exposures were likely present. The donor tested CMV seronegative and was one of the 352 seronegative cohort members. A peripheral blood sample was collected from each donor, and TCR beta sequencing was performed on peripheral blood mononuclear cells. The Qiagen DNeasy Blood Extraction Kit was used to extract genomic DNA from the blood cell samples. Libraries were prepared through the immunoSEQ multiplex PCR assay. For the multiplex PCR, a mixture combining 60 forward primers for TCR Vbeta segments and 13 reverse primers for TCR Jbeta segments was used. The CDR3 region of rearranged TCR beta genes was amplified from genomic DNA by a multiplex PCR assay. The amplified TCR beta libraries were sequenced on the Illumina HiSeq System as 87-base-pair reads. The study's processing was this. In a later analysis, 70 million to 95 million unique TCR beta chains were counted across the 650 to 750 repertoires, and roughly 9.9 million of these chains were shared by at least two donors. Raw reads were error-corrected and collapsed into unique sequences by a nearest-neighbor algorithm in which closely related sequences were merged to remove PCR and sequencing errors. V, D and J gene segments were assigned by aligning CDR3 sequences to IMGT reference sequences. For a sequence to be retained, at least a six-nucleotide match to both a V gene segment and a J gene segment was required. Rearrangements were classified as productive when the CDR3 lacked stop codons and remained in frame with V and J, and all other rearrangements were classified as non-productive. Following IMGT convention, CDR3 was defined as the stretch from the second conserved V-encoded cysteine up to the conserved J-encoded phenylalanine. The earlier analysis of roughly 590 of the donors excluded any sequence lacking an unambiguous match to a single V gene segment. In an earlier analysis of around 590 of the donors, a V segment was called functional when productive rearrangements were above 56.7%, and segregating when the standard deviation between donors exceeded 5%. A statistical classification framework was built to diagnose cytomegalovirus status from the catalog of TCR beta chain sequences. In a later analysis, V and J genes were assigned by comparing TCR nucleotide sequences against IMGT/GENE-DB human TR gene sequences. Using the TCRdist pipeline, a later analysis assigned CDR3 sequences along with most-parsimonious VDJ recombination scenarios. A later analysis defined each TCR beta chain by its CDR3 amino acid sequence plus V-gene family, and excluded reads lacking a unique V-gene family. In a later analysis, 450 to 600 highly shared, low-generation-probability nucleotide sequences were removed to address suspected cross-contamination and a sequencing artifact. A later analysis calculated a clonal expansion index for each public chain from normalized within-repertoire ranks of inferred template counts. In a later analysis, generation probabilities were computed using a VDJ recombination model fitted to out-of-frame rearrangements, and the results were checked against IGoR. In a later analysis, TCR-TCR, TCR-HLA and TCR-CMV co-occurrence was scored with hypergeometric tests, and a repertoire-size bias correction was applied to TCR pairs. To estimate false discovery rates, a later analysis permuted the HLA or CMV assignments 20 times. In a later analysis, co-occurring TCRs were grouped using DBSCAN, and TCRdist sequence similarity was added for clustering within HLA-allele-positive subsets. Repertoires with fewer than 30,000 or more than 120,000 public chains were left out of co-occurrence clustering, as were about 5 repertoires with anomalous nucleotide sharing. Drawn from immuneACCESS, this table holds only the in-frame rearrangements with V and J called that TCRdb kept. Clones are partly lost; checked studies trace under half to an unresolved V gene and leave the rest unexplained. V and J calls plus clone size are reproduced from that table; the DNA served to infer D and trimming. The sample profile shows 150,000 or so clones; under 85% of them were found once. In total, the top ten clones hold 1.5% to 2% of the sample.

Sequenced material: PBMCs. This receptor was identified in a woman aged 30 to 39 in good health and CMV-seronegative.

The nucleotides are TGTGCCAGCAGCTTAGGGCGTGTTCCGGGGGAGACCCAGTACTTC. The translation is CASSLGRVPGETQYF. In this chain, TRBV7-7 is recombined with TRBJ2-5, and TRBD2 may be the D gene, going by 5 matching bases. Sequences SSHAT (CDR1) and FNYEAQ (CDR2) are obtained from the germline V gene (reference sequence). Spanning cysteine to phenylalanine, the CDR3 consists of 15 amino acids. Just CDR3 DNA is preserved here, 45 bases in frame from base 1. The junction carries 14 bases between V and J, which are trimmed by 1 base and 5 bases respectively.